This T cell receptor beta chain comes out of a study of read filtering for tumor transcriptome and immune sequencing. Study details: Fewer than ten patients were R-ISS I, about 16 were R-ISS II, 6 or 7 were R-ISS III. Per sample, TCR-region reads ranged about 4.05 to 10.27 million by IR-seq, about 85 to 1,400 by RNA-seq.

The sample holds a few counts of this clonotype. The CDR3 loop spans 13 amino acids. V gave up 2 bases and J gave up 6 bases, with 9 bases separating them. CDR1 is ENHRY and CDR2 is SYGVKD in the germline V gene. The library was built from around 400 ng RNA with molecular barcoded adaptors for alpha/delta and beta/gamma chains. TCRdb recomputed calls from the reads with MiXCR, one row per CDR3 protein. Counted here are about 24,000 distinct CDR3 sequences, 20% to 25% occurring once; the ten biggest clones make up roughly 16%. The clonotype comes from a donor at least 40 years old with multiple myeloma. The V and J genes are TRBV10-3 and TRBJ2-3; D may be TRBD1 (6 bases). The sample comprised a population of CD138-negative cells sorted from bone marrow. The CDR3, as DNA: TGTGCCATCAGTGAGAAGGGGGAGGATACGCAGTATTTT. Its translation is CAISEKGEDTQYF.